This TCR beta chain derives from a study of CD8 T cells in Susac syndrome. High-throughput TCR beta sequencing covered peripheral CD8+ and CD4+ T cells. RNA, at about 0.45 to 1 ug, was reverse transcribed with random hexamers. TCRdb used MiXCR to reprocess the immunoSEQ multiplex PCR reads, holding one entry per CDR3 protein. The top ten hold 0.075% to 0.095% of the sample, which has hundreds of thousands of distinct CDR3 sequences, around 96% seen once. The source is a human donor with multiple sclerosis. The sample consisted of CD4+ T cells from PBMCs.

The CDR3 coding sequence is TGTGCCACCAGCAGAGGAGTAATAGACAACTCCTACGAGCAGTACTTC. It encodes CATSRGVIDNSYEQYF. The chain recombines TRBV15 with TRBJ2-7, with D hard to call. Germline V gives CDR1 LNHNV, CDR2 YYDKDF (reference sequence). The CDR3 is made up of 16 amino acids. Trimming cost V 1 base and J 0 bases, with 13 bases left between them.